This is a list of T cell receptor beta chains from one sample in a study of CD8+CD57+ T cells in acquired aplastic anemia. TCRdb reanalysed the reads using MiXCR and keeps one entry per CDR3 protein. The sample yields some 210,000 distinct CDR3 sequences, around 60% seen once. Sequenced input: sorted CD4+, CD8+, or CD8+CD57+ T cells (not recorded which) from PBMCs. The receptors stem from a human donor in good health. CDR3s include the opening cysteine and the closing phenylalanine or tryptophan. The size field is filled for only some rows; it gives once, few, many or a size class.

clone_size	j_call	cdr3_length	v_call	cdr3_aa
.	TRBJ1-2	16	TRBV19	CASSIDRSGRNYGYTF
many	TRBJ1-2	15	TRBV9	CASSVMAAPNYGYTF
medium-sized	TRBJ2-1	13	TRBV28	CASSWGTSGEQFF
.	TRBJ1-5	15	TRBV9	CASSPRGRRNQPQHF
.	TRBJ2-7	15	TRBV5-1	CASSLNTGNSYEQYF
.	TRBJ2-5	17	TRBV7-3	CASSFPGLAGGMETQYF
.	TRBJ1-1	16	TRBV15	CATSRGRDKMNTEAFF
.	TRBJ2-2	16	TRBV10-3	CAISPLGQGAGGELFF
few	TRBJ2-7	13	TRBV10-3	CAISDRVSYEQYF
.	TRBJ1-1	13	TRBV10-3	CAINQGATTEAFF
.	TRBJ1-2	14	TRBV7-8	CASSLELGLAGYTF
many	TRBJ2-3	14	TRBV6-6	CASSRGRVPDTQYF
once	TRBJ2-4	13	TRBV2	CASTGTSGGSQYF
.	TRBJ2-7	20	TRBV4-1	CASSQDSLGLAGNLPYEQYF
.	TRBJ2-7	13	TRBV7-3	CASSLDPVAEQYF
many	TRBJ1-2	15	TRBV6-2/TRBV6-3	CASSLAGGADYGYTF
.	TRBJ2-5	14	TRBV7-8	CASSLGGGMETQYF
once	TRBJ2-5	15	TRBV10-3	CAISDKVGGQETQYF
.	TRBJ2-3	14	TRBV19	CASTRGRITDTQYF
.	TRBJ1-1	15	TRBV5-5	CASALGPTLNTEAFF
.	TRBJ2-7	15	TRBV19	CASSIALAQPYEQYF
few	TRBJ2-5	18	TRBV7-2	CASSSPPAGVTGGETQYF
.	TRBJ2-1	14	TRBV10-3	CAIRPGGTDNEQFF
once	TRBJ2-7	17	TRBV15	CATSSQGTSGIGYEQYF
.	TRBJ2-3	13	TRBV5-1	CASSLTGLDTQYF
.	TRBJ2-5	12	TRBV20-1	CSAPKDVGTQYF
.	TRBJ2-1	13	TRBV20-1	CSAPGTLYNEQFF
.	TRBJ2-6	12	TRBV25-1	CASRAGANVLTF
many	TRBJ2-3	16	TRBV7-9	CASSPEAPASTDTQYF
.	TRBJ2-6	15	TRBV6-6	CASSYDSDGANVLTF
.	TRBJ2-7	14	TRBV29-1	CSARGLAVVYEQYF
many	TRBJ1-1	13	TRBV20-1	CSAADSLNTEAFF
.	TRBJ2-1	15	TRBV6-5	CASSQGLAGNNEQFF
.	TRBJ1-5	16	TRBV4-1	CASSQEPLSENQPQHF
.	TRBJ2-6	17	TRBV6-4	CASSRFRSGFGANVLTF
many	TRBJ2-7	13	TRBV7-8	CASSLGTSLEQYF
.	TRBJ1-5	13	TRBV20-1	CSASQGDNQPQHF
.	TRBJ1-1	14	TRBV19	CASRVGSKNTEAFF
.	TRBJ1-2	12	TRBV29-1	CSVDHQGSDYTF
.	TRBJ2-1	13	TRBV20-1	CQPEGGTYNEQFF
.	TRBJ2-5	17	TRBV4-1	CASSQDGTSSNRETQYF
.	TRBJ1-4	15	TRBV24-1	CATSDSRDSGEKLFF
.	TRBJ1-2	14	TRBV7-2	CASSLGTTNYGYTF
.	TRBJ2-7	16	TRBV19	CASANIPDRGGYEQYF
.	TRBJ1-2	14	TRBV20-1	CSARDKTSNYGYTF
many	TRBJ2-1	13	TRBV27	CASSFGGDNEQFF
.	TRBJ2-2	13	TRBV7-9	CASTGGNTGELFF
.	TRBJ1-2	14	TRBV7-8	CASSLLTGNYGYTF
once	TRBJ1-6	14	TRBV7-2	CASSESPQNSSLHF
.	TRBJ2-2	14	TRBV12-3/TRBV12-4	CASATAPLSGELFF
.	TRBJ2-1	16	TRBV7-2	CASSLSGGTSIGEQFF
.	TRBJ2-1	15	TRBV25-1	CASSVAGVGNNEQFF
many	TRBJ2-1	16	TRBV9	CASSVVGGGAGNEQFF
many	TRBJ2-7	13	TRBV12-3/TRBV12-4	CASRIQGSYEQYF
.	TRBJ2-7	13	TRBV20-1	CSARELRSYEQYF